This paragraph reports one TCR beta chain. This sample was included in a study of shared T cell receptors in the human thymus. Only in-frame clones appear in the TCRdb table, and some are missing; sequencing was by immunoSEQ multiplex PCR. Of under 700,000 clones listed, 75% to 85% were seen once; the top ten hold roughly 0.013%. The same sample was also used in a study of human thymus T cells.

The receptor comes from a boy under two years old with a congenital heart defect. Sequencing was carried out using thymocytes.

CDR3 amino acids: CARSSRSTDQPQHF. DNA of the CDR3: TGTGCCAGAAGCTCTCGGTCAACAGATCAGCCCCAGCATTTT. This rearrangement joins TRBV5-3 to TRBJ1-5; D is uncertain. TRBV5-3 qualifies as an ORF whose function is uncertain. The CDR3 loop spans 14 amino acids. Between the trimmed V and J ends, which lost 3 bases and 5 bases, there was a span of 12 bases.